The sequence of this TCR beta chain was determined in a study of vaccination and CD4 T cells after COVID-19. Looking at the study overall: Sampling post-COVID took place a median about 95 days after diagnosis (range 35 to 161).

The CDR3 is made up of 16 amino acids. Germline V gene sequence: CDR1 MNHEY, CDR2 SVGEGT. Trimming left V 6 bases short and J 2 bases short, with 17 bases between. Documented treatment: roughly ten-day PBMC culture with coronavirus spike peptide pools or control peptides (ViraFEST assay). ViraFEST used peptide pools to expand antigen-specific T cells and subsequently sequenced their TCRs. With the Oncomine TCR Beta short-read assay, DNA from cultured CD4+ T cells was sequenced. From the PCR reads, TCRdb called clonotypes with MiXCR, one entry per CDR3 protein. The sample records 11,000 or so distinct CDR3 sequences, about 20% being singletons. Regarding the study as a whole: Vaccine-specific clones in convalescent patients were spike mono-reactive in 304 of 307 cases.

This clonotype has more than one count but fewer than ten. Its antigen is unknown. The receptor was derived from a human donor who had recovered from COVID-19. The V gene is TRBV6-2 or TRBV6-3, the J gene TRBJ1-5, with D hard to call. Specimen: CD4+ T cells from blood, cultured in vitro, collected after SARS-CoV-2 vaccination. CDR3 nucleotides: TGTGCCAGCAGCCCCCTTGGACCGCTAGGCAATCAGCCCCAGCATTTT. Translating gives CASSPLGPLGNQPQHF.